Here is one T cell receptor (beta chain) with its context. This sample was taken from a study of T cells after somatic rescue of genetic block. The repertoire was sequenced with immunoSEQ multiplex PCR; TCRdb's copy has only in-frame clones and lacks some. The sample holds more than 65,000 clones, roughly 91% seen once. The J segment lost 10 bases and the V segment lost 0 bases, leaving 11 bases of the junction unmatched. Germline CDR1 SGHNT, CDR2 YYREEE (reference sequence). This CDR3 has 15 amino acids. The chain combines TRBV5-4 with TRBJ2-3; 7 bases map to TRBD2. Sequencing used peripheral blood mononuclear cells (PBMCs). This receptor was taken from a man younger than 40. The CDR3 coding sequence is TGTGCCAGCAGCTTGGTGGGTCTCGGGGGGTGGGCGCAGTATTTT. This sequence encodes CASSLVGLGGWAQYF. The full variable domain, with the rest looked up from reference TRBV5-4 and TRBJ2-3, is ETGVTQSPTHLIKTRGQQVTLRCSSQSGHNTVSWYQQALGQGPQFIFQYYREEENGRGNFPPRFSGLQFPNYSSELNVNALELDDSALYLCASSLVGLGGWAQYFGPGTRLTVL.